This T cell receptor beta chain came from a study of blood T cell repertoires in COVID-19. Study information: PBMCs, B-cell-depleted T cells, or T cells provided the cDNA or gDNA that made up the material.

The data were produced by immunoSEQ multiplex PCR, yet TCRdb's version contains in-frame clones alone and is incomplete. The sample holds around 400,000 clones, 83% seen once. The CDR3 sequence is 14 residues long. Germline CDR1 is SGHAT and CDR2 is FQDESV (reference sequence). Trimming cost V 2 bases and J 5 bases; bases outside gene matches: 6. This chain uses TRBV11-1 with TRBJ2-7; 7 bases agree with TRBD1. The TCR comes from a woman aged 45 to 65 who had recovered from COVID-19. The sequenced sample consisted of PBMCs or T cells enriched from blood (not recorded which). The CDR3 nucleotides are TGTGCCAGCAGCTTATTAATAGGGGGCAACGAGCAGTACTTC. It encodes CASSLLIGGNEQYF.